This is a list of T cell receptor beta chains from one sample in a study of T cells in Graves' hyperthyroidism and ophthalmopathy. TCRdb called the multiplex PCR reads again in MiXCR, with one record for every CDR3 protein. The sample has some 530,000 distinct CDR3 sequences; approximately 23% are singletons. The specimen sequenced was blood. The receptors were gathered from a woman in her 70s with Graves' ophthalmopathy. Each CDR3 is given with its conserved first and last residue. D genes are given only for firm matches. Size is omitted from some rows. Given values are once, few, many or a class for expanded clones.

>TRBV28|15|NA|NA|TRBJ1-2
CASSLTLGPGYGYTF
TGTGCCAGCAGTTTAACCCTCGGTCCCGGGTATGGCTACACCTTC
>TRBV19|15|NA|NA|TRBJ2-3
CANSIERAGTDTQYF
TGTGCCAATAGTATAGAACGGGCAGGCACAGATACGCAGTATTTT
>TRBV7-2|13|few|NA|TRBJ1-5
CASSPGYNQPQHF
TGTGCCAGCAGCCCTGGGTACAATCAGCCCCAGCATTTT
>TRBV15|16|many|NA|TRBJ1-5
CATSRDHRSSNQPQHF
TGTGCCACCAGCAGAGATCACAGGTCGAGCAATCAGCCCCAGCATTTT
>TRBV20-1|11|many|NA|TRBJ2-3
CSALGVDTQYF
TGCAGTGCTCTGGGCGTAGATACGCAGTATTTT
>TRBV10-3|13|NA|NA|TRBJ2-5
CAISQDSGETQYF
TGTGCCATCAGCCAGGACAGCGGAGAGACCCAGTACTTC
>TRBV2|13|many|TRBD2|TRBJ2-1
CASSSSGYNEQFF
TGTGCCAGCAGTTCTAGCGGGTACAATGAGCAGTTCTTC
>TRBV19|14|NA|NA|TRBJ2-1
CASSIRLDDNEQFF
TGTGCCAGTAGTATTCGGCTAGATGACAATGAGCAGTTCTTC
>TRBV3-1|14|NA|TRBD2|TRBJ2-7
CASSQGASGLGQYF
TGTGCCAGCAGCCAAGGAGCTAGCGGTCTTGGGCAGTACTTC
>TRBV6-1|15|NA|TRBD2|TRBJ2-1
CASRHLAGGREKQFF
TGTGCCAGCAGACACCTAGCGGGAGGGAGGGAGAAGCAGTTCTTC
>TRBV5-8|15|many|TRBD1|TRBJ2-7
CASSLTGTGQAEQYF
TGTGCCAGCAGCTTGACCGGGACAGGTCAGGCCGAGCAGTACTTC
>TRBV10-1|15|many|TRBD2|TRBJ2-7
CASSVAGLKFGEQYF
TGCGCCAGCAGTGTAGCGGGGCTTAAATTCGGCGAGCAGTACTTC
>TRBV20-1|12|NA|TRBD1|TRBJ1-6
CSAATGPSPLHF
TGCAGTGCTGCGACAGGGCCCTCACCCCTCCACTTT
>TRBV25-1|16|NA|TRBD2|TRBJ2-7
CASRRGGNIRMDEQYF
TGTGCCAGCAGGCGGGGGGGCAACATTCGAATGGACGAGCAGTACTTC
>TRBV5-6|14|NA|NA|TRBJ2-7
CASSLSPRAYEQYF
TGTGCCAGCAGCTTGTCTCCCAGAGCCTACGAGCAGTACTTC
>TRBV7-3|15|NA|TRBD2|TRBJ2-1
CASSRLAGPYNEQFF
TGTGCCAGCAGCCGACTAGCGGGACCTTACAATGAGCAGTTCTTC
>TRBV12-3/TRBV12-4|19|NA|TRBD2|TRBJ2-2
CASSWISELAGALIGELFF
TGTGCCAGCAGTTGGATCTCGGAACTAGCGGGAGCACTCATCGGGGAGCTGTTTTTT
>TRBV10-3|13|few|TRBD1|TRBJ2-1
CAITRQGDNEQFF
TGTGCCATCACTAGACAGGGCGACAATGAGCAGTTCTTC
>TRBV2|19|many|TRBD2|TRBJ2-1
CASSETGLAGMERLNEQFF
TGTGCCAGCAGTGAGACGGGACTAGCGGGAATGGAGCGTTTAAATGAGCAGTTCTTC
>TRBV6-5|16|NA|NA|TRBJ2-1
CASSYGLARTYNEQFF
TGTGCCAGCAGTTACGGGTTAGCGCGGACCTACAATGAGCAGTTCTTC
>TRBV29-1|11|few|NA|TRBJ2-7
CSVELAAEQYF
TGCAGCGTTGAACTTGCGGCCGAGCAGTACTTC
>TRBV12-3/TRBV12-4|14|NA|TRBD1|TRBJ1-2
CASSLQDRGGGYTF
TGTGCCAGCAGTTTACAGGACAGGGGTGGTGGCTACACCTTC
>TRBV28|14|NA|TRBD1|TRBJ2-7
CASAYGTGDYEQYF
TGTGCCTCCGCGTATGGGACAGGGGACTACGAGCAGTACTTC
>TRBV19|16|once|NA|TRBJ2-2
CASSTWGSLGTGELFF
TGTGCCAGTAGTACCTGGGGCTCCTTGGGCACCGGGGAGCTGTTTTTT
>TRBV7-2|15|many|TRBD1|TRBJ1-5
CASSLGTGRAQPQHF
TGTGCCAGCAGCCTAGGGACAGGGAGGGCTCAGCCCCAGCATTTT
>TRBV10-3|15|NA|TRBD2|TRBJ2-7
CAISDPPGLSYEQYF
TGTGCCATCTCCGATCCACCGGGACTATCTTACGAGCAGTACTTC
>TRBV12-3/TRBV12-4|14|many|NA|TRBJ1-1
CASSSGRGGTEAFF
TGTGCCAGCAGTTCTGGACGGGGAGGCACTGAAGCTTTCTTT
>TRBV4-1|14|NA|NA|TRBJ2-1
CASSQPRLVNEQFF
TGCGCCAGCAGCCAACCCCGACTAGTGAATGAGCAGTTCTTC
>TRBV7-9|14|few|TRBD2|TRBJ2-1
CAWVAGDSYNEQFF
TGTGCCTGGGTAGCGGGAGACTCCTACAATGAGCAGTTCTTC
>TRBV11-3|14|NA|NA|TRBJ2-7
CVSSSGGAGYEQYF
TGTGTCAGCAGCTCCGGAGGGGCAGGCTACGAGCAGTACTTC
>TRBV7-2|14|NA|NA|TRBJ2-7
CASSLDSPAYEQYF
TGTGCCAGCAGCTTGGACAGCCCAGCCTACGAGCAGTACTTC
>TRBV29-1|14|NA|NA|TRBJ2-2
CSVDPRGVTGELFF
TGCAGCGTTGACCCCAGGGGAGTTACCGGGGAGCTGTTTTTT
>TRBV19|17|few|TRBD1|TRBJ1-1
CASSQLGTGPYSTEAFF
TGTGCCAGTAGTCAACTCGGGACAGGGCCTTATTCCACTGAAGCTTTCTTT
>TRBV6-1|15|many|NA|TRBJ1-5
CASSDSTGRNQPQHF
TGTGCCAGCAGCGATAGTACAGGGCGCAATCAGCCCCAGCATTTT
>TRBV3-1|15|NA|TRBD2|TRBJ2-7
CASSRFLAGVGEQYF
TGTGCCAGCAGCCGCTTCTTAGCGGGAGTGGGCGAGCAGTACTTC
>TRBV10-3|14|few|NA|TRBJ1-1
CAITRGEMNTEAFF
TGTGCCATCACGCGAGGGGAAATGAACACTGAAGCTTTCTTT
>TRBV24-1|13|few|NA|TRBJ2-5
CATSGQAQETQYF
TGTGCCACCAGTGGGCAGGCCCAAGAGACCCAGTACTTC
>TRBV5-1|12|few|NA|TRBJ2-2
CASRVAGGELFF
TGCGCCAGCAGGGTAGCTGGCGGGGAGCTGTTTTTT
>TRBV3-1|15|many|NA|TRBJ2-7
CASSLKGYPSYEQYF
TGTGCCAGCAGCCTTAAGGGGTACCCTTCCTACGAGCAGTACTTC
>TRBV4-3|16|few|NA|TRBJ2-5
CASSQGVAAPQETQYF
TGCGCCAGCAGCCAAGGAGTAGCGGCACCCCAAGAGACCCAGTACTTC
>TRBV11-2|16|few|TRBD2|TRBJ2-1
CASRRVAGGTGNEQFF
TGTGCCAGCAGAAGAGTGGCGGGAGGGACGGGCAATGAGCAGTTCTTC
>TRBV2|16|many|NA|TRBJ2-5
CASSDPGRFDGETQYF
TGTGCCAGCAGTGACCCAGGGAGGTTTGATGGGGAGACCCAGTACTTC
>TRBV19|15|NA|NA|TRBJ2-7
CASMTRDSYTYEQYF
TGTGCCAGTATGACGCGGGACAGTTATACCTACGAGCAGTACTTC
>TRBV4-2|16|NA|TRBD2|TRBJ2-7
CASSHPTSGKGNEQYF
TGTGCCAGCAGCCATCCGACTAGCGGGAAAGGGAACGAGCAGTACTTC
>TRBV7-9|15|many|NA|TRBJ2-5
CASSLTRSMGETQYF
TGTGCCAGCAGCTTGACAAGATCGATGGGAGAGACCCAGTACTTC
>TRBV20-1|13|many|TRBD1|TRBJ1-1
CSASRGQSAEAFF
TGCAGTGCGAGCAGGGGGCAGTCGGCTGAAGCTTTCTTT
>TRBV28|17|NA|TRBD2|TRBJ2-2
CASSFLAGGLRTGELFF
TGTGCCAGCAGTTTCCTGGCGGGAGGGCTTAGAACCGGGGAGCTGTTTTTT
>TRBV3-1|15|NA|NA|TRBJ1-6
CASSHQSSYNSPLHF
TGTGCCAGCAGCCACCAGAGCTCCTATAATTCACCCCTCCACTTT
>TRBV28|16|NA|NA|TRBJ1-4
CASSLWQGGTGEKLFF
TGTGCCAGCAGTTTATGGCAAGGAGGCACTGGAGAAAAACTGTTTTTT
>TRBV5-1|18|NA|NA|TRBJ2-1
CASSARTAEGPRGNEQFF
TGCGCCAGCAGCGCCCGAACGGCGGAAGGGCCTAGGGGAAATGAGCAGTTCTTC
>TRBV24-1|13|few|TRBD2|TRBJ2-1
CAASGTTYNEQFF
TGTGCCGCGTCCGGGACTACCTACAATGAGCAGTTCTTC
>TRBV7-3|16|few|NA|TRBJ2-1
CASSPRAFYAYNEQFF
TGTGCCAGCAGCCCCCGGGCGTTCTATGCCTACAATGAGCAGTTCTTC
>TRBV7-3|14|few|NA|TRBJ2-3
CASSPGQGGNTQYF
TGTGCCAGCAGCCCCGGTCAGGGGGGTAATACGCAGTATTTT